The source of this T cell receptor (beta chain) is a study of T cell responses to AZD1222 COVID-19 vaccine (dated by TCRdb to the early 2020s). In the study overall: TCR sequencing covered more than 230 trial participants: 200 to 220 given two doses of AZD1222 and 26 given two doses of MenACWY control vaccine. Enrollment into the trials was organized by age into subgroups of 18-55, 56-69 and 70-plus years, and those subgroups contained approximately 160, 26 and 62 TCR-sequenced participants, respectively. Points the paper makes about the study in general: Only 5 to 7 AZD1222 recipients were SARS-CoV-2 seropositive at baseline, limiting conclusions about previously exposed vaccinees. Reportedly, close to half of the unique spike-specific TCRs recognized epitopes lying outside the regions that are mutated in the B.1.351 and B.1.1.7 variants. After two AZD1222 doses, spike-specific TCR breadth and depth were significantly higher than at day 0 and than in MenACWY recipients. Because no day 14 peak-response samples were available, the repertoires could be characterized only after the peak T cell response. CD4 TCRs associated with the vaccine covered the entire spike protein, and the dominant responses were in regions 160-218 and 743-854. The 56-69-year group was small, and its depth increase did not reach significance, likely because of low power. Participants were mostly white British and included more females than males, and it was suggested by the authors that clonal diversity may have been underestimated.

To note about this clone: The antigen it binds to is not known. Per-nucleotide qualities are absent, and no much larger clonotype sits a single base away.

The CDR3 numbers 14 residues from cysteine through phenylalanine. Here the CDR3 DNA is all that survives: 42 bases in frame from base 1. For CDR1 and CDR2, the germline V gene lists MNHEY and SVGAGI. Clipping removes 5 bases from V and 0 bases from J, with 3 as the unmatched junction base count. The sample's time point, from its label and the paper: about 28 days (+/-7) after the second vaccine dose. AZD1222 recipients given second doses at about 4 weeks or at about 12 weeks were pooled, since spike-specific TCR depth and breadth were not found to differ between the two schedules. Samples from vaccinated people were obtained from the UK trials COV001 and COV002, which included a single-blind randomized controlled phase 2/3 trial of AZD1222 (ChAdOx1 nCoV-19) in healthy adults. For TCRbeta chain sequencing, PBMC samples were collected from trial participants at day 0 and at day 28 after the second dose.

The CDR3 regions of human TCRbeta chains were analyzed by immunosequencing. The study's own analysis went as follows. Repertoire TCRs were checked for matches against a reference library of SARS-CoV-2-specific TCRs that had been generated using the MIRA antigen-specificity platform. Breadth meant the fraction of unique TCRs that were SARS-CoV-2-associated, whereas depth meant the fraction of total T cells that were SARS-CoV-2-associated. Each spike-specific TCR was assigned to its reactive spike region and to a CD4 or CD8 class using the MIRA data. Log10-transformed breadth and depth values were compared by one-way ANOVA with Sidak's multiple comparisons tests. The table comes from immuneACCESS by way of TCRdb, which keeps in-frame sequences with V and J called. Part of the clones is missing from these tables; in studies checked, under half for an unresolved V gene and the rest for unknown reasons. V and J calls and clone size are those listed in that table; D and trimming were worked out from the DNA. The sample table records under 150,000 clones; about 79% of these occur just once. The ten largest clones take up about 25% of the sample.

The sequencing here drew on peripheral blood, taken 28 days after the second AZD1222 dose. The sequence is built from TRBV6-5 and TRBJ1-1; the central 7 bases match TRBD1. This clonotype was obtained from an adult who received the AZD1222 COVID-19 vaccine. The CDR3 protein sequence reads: CASSPGTVNTEAFF. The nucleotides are TGTGCCAGCAGTCCTGGGACAGTGAACACTGAAGCTTTCTTT.